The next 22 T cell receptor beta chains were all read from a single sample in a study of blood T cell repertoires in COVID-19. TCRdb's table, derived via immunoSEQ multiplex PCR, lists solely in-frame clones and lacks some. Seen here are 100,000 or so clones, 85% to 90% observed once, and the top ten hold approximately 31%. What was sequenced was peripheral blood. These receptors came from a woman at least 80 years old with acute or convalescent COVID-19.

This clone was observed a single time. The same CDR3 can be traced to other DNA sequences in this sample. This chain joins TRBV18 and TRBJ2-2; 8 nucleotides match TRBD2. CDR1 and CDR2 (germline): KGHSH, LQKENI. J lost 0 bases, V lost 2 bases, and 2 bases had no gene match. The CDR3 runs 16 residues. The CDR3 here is CASSPSGGANTGELFF. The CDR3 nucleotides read TGTGCCAGCTCACCAAGCGGGGGCGCGAACACCGGGGAGCTGTTTTTT.

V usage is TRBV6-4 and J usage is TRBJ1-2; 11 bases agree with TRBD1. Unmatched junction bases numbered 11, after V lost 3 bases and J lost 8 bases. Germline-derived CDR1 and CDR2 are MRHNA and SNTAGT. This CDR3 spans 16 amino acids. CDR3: CASSEQPGQGARGYTF. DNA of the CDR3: TGTGCCAGCAGTGAGCAACCCGGACAGGGGGCGCGGGGCTACACCTTC.

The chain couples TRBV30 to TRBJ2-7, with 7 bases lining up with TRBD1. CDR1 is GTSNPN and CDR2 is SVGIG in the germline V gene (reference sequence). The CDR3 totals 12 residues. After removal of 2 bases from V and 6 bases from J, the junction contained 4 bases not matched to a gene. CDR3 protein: CAWSTQGFEQYF. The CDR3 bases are TGTGCCTGGAGTACACAGGGGTTCGAGCAGTACTTC.

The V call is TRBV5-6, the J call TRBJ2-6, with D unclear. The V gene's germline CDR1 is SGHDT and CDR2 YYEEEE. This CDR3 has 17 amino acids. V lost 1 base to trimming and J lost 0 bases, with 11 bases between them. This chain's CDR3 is CASSLSRLYSGANVLTF. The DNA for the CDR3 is TGTGCCAGCAGCTTGTCAAGACTGTACTCTGGGGCCAACGTCCTGACTTTC.

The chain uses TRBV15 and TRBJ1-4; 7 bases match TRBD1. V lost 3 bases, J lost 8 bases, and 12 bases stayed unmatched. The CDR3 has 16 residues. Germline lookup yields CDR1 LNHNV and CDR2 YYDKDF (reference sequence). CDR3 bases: TGTGCCACCAGCAGGGGGCCGGACAGGCGCACGGAAAAACTGTTTTTT. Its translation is CATSRGPDRRTEKLFF. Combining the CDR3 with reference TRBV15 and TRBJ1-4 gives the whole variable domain DAMVIQNPRYQVTQFGKPVTLSCSQTLNHNVMYWYQQKSSQAPKLLFHYYDKDFNNEADTPDNFQSRRPNTSFCFLDIRSPGLGDTAMYLCATSRGPDRRTEKLFFGSGTQLSVL.

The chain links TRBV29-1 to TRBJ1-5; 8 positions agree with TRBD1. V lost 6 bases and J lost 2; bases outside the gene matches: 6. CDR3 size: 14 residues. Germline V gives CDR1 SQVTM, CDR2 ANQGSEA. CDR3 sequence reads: CSVRQGNGNQPQHF. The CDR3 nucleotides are TGCAGCGTAAGACAGGGGAATGGCAATCAGCCCCAGCATTTT.

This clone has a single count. Here the CDR3 reads CASSGTSGTGELFF. In nucleotides, the CDR3 is TGTGCCAGCAGCGGGACTAGCGGCACCGGGGAGCTGTTTTTT. The rearrangement uses TRBV7-6 and TRBJ2-2; 11 bases fit TRBD2. V dropped 5 bases and J dropped 4; count of bases not matched to a gene: 0. CDR1 SGHVS and CDR2 FNYEAQ come from the germline V gene. CDR3 length equals 14 residues.

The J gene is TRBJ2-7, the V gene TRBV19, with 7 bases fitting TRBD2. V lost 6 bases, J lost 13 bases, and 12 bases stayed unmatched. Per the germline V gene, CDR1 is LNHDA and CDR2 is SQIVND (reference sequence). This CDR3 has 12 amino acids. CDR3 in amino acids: CASSAGGRDRYF. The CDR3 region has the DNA TGTGCCAGTAGCGCCGGAGGGAGGGACCGCTACTTC. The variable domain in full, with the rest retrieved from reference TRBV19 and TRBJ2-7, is DGGITQSPKYLFRKEGQNVTLSCEQNLNHDAMYWYRQDPGQGLRLIYYSQIVNDFQKGDIAEGYSVSREKKESFPLTVTSAQKNPTAFYLCASSAGGRDRYFGPGTRLTVT.

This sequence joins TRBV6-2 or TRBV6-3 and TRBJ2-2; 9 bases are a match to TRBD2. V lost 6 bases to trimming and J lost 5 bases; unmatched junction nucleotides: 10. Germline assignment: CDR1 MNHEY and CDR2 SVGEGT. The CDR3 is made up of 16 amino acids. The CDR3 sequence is CASSPPAGGGTGELFF. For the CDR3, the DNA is TGTGCCAGCAGCCCTCCAGCGGGGGGCGGGACCGGGGAGCTGTTTTTT.

CDR3 residues: CASSRTSGVQQETQYF. DNA for the CDR3: TGTGCCAGCAGCCGGACTAGCGGGGTCCAGCAAGAGACCCAGTACTTC. The chain uses TRBV4-2 and TRBJ2-5; 12 bases agree with TRBD2. CDR3 length: 16 residues. The V gene end was trimmed by 4 bases and the J gene end by 2 bases; junction bases not matched to a gene: 5. Germline CDR1 LGHNA, CDR2 YNFKEQ.

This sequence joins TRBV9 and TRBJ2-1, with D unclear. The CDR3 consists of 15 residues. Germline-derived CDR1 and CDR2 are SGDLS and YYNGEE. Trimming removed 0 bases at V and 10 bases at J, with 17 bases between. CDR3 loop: CASSVEALTGGEQFF. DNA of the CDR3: TGTGCCAGCAGCGTAGAAGCCCTCACGGGTGGCGAGCAGTTCTTC.

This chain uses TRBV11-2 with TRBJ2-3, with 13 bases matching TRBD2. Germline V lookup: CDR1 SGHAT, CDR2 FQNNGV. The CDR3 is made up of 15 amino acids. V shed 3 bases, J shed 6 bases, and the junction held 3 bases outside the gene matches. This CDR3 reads CASSFGLAGVDTQYF. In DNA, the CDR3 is TGTGCCAGCAGCTTCGGACTAGCGGGGGTGGATACGCAGTATTTT.

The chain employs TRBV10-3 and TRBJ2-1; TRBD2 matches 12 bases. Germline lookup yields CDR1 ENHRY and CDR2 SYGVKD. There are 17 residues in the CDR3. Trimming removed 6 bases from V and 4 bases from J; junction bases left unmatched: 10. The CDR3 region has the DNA TGTGCCATCAGCCCGCCGCTAGCGGGGGGGTTTTACAATGAGCAGTTCTTC. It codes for CAISPPLAGGFYNEQFF.

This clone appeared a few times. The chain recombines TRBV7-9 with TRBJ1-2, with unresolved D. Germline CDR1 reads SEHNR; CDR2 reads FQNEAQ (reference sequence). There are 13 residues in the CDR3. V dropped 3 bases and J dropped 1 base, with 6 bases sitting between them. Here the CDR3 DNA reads TGTGCCAGCAGCTTCGGAGTTAACTATGGCTACACCTTC. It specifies CASSFGVNYGYTF.

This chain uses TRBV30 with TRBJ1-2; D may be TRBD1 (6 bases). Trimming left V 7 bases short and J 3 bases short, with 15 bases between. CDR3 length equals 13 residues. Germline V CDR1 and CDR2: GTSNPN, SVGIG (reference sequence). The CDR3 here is CASSWTVDYGYTF. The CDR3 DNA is TGTGCCTCCTCCTGGACAGTGGACTATGGCTACACCTTC. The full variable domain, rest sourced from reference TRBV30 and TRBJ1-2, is SQTIHQWPATLVQPVGSPLSLECTVEGTSNPNLYWYRQAAGRGLQLLFYSVGIGQISSEVPQNLSASRPQDRQFILSSKKLLLSDSGFYLCASSWTVDYGYTFGSGTRLTVV.

The CDR3 DNA follows: TGTGCCAGCAGTGAGAGTAGGCAGACAGCAACTAATGAAAAACTGTTTTTT. Translation gives CASSESRQTATNEKLFF. The V call is TRBV6-1, the J call TRBJ1-4, with a tentative D call TRBD1 (5 bases). Germline V gene sequence: CDR1 MNHNS, CDR2 SASEGT. The CDR3 loop spans 17 amino acids. Between the trimmed V and J ends, which lost 3 bases and 0 bases, there was a span of 14 bases.

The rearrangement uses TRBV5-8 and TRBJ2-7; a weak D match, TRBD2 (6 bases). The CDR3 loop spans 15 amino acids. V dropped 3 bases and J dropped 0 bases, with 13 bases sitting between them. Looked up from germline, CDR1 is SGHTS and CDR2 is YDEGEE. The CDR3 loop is CASSSGLLHSYEQYF. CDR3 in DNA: TGTGCCAGCAGCTCGGGACTGCTCCACTCCTACGAGCAGTACTTC.

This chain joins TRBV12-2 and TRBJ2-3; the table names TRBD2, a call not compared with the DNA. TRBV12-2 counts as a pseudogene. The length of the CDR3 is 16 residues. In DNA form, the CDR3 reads TGTGCAAGTCGCTTAGCTAGCGGGGGGCCCGGAGATACGCAGTATTTT. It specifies CASRLASGGPGDTQYF.

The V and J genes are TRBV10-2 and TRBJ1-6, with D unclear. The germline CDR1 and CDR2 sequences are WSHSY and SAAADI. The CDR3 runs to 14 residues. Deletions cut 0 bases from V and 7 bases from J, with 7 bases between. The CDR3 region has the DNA TGCGCCAGCAGTGAGTCTAGATCCAATTCACCCCTCCACTTT. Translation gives CASSESRSNSPLHF.

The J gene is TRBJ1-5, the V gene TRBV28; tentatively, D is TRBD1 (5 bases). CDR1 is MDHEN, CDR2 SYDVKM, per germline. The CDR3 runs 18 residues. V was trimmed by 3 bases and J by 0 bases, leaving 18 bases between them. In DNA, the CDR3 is TGTGCCAGCAGTTTTCTAGCCTTGCGGGGACCTAGCAATCAGCCCCAGCATTTT. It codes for CASSFLALRGPSNQPQHF.

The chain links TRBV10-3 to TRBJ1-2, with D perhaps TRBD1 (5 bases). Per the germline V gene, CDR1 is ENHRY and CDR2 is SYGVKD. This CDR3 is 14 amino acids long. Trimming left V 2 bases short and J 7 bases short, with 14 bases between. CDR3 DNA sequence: TGTGCCATCAGTGAGCCCACAGTCGGGGGTGGCTACACCTTC. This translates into CAISEPTVGGGYTF.

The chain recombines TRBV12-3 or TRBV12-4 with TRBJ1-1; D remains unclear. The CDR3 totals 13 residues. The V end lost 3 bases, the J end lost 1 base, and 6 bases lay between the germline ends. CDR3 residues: CASSLAENTEAFF. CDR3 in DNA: TGTGCCAGCAGTTTGGCAGAGAACACTGAAGCTTTCTTT.